Presented here are 21 T cell receptor beta chains from one specimen sequenced in a study of long-term antiretroviral therapy in people with HIV. Version v3.0 of the immunoSEQ assay was performed at survey level. The method was immunoSEQ multiplex PCR; TCRdb's version includes in-frame clones alone and lacks a portion of them. The sample contains about 27,000 clones, 82% of which appear only once. The starting material was unsorted PBMCs, obtained 2.9 years after starting antiretroviral therapy. Receptors originate from a man aged 45-60 years with HIV.

This sequence joins TRBV7-2 and TRBJ1-1, with D tentatively TRBD1 (6 bases). CDR1 is SGHTA, CDR2 FQGNSA, per germline. V shed 3 bases and J shed 5 bases, with 13 bases lying between them. The CDR3 is 14 residues long. The CDR3 here is CASSLTQGGTEAFF. CDR3 coding DNA: TGTGCCAGCAGCTTGACACAGGGTGGTACTGAAGCTTTCTTT.

The CDR3 here is CASSPRGSSYNEQFF. In nucleotides, the CDR3 is TGTGCCAGCAGTCCTCGGGGGAGCTCCTACAATGAGCAGTTCTTC. The chain couples TRBV6-5 to TRBJ2-1; weak D call: TRBD2 (6 bases). Looked up from germline, CDR1 is MNHEY and CDR2 is SVGAGI. The V gene lost 5 bases and the J gene lost 0 bases, with 11 bases spanning the gap. The CDR3 totals 15 residues.

This rearrangement joins TRBV7-9 to TRBJ2-3; 8 nucleotides agree with TRBD2. There are 16 residues in the CDR3. Germline V gene sequence: CDR1 SEHNR, CDR2 FQNEAQ (reference sequence). V was pared by 4 bases and J by 4 bases, with 10 bases of the junction left unmatched. The CDR3 is CASSSPRGAFSDTQYF. CDR3 nucleotides: TGTGCCAGCAGCTCCCCGCGGGGGGCGTTCTCAGATACGCAGTATTTT.

V and J are TRBV19 and TRBJ1-2; 7 bases map to TRBD1. The V and J ends lost 7 bases and 5 bases, in that order; junction bases with no gene match: 13. The CDR3 contains 15 residues. Germline CDR1 reads LNHDA; CDR2 reads SQIVND (reference sequence). Here the CDR3 reads CASKGEGGVRYGYTF. DNA for the CDR3: TGTGCCAGTAAAGGGGAAGGGGGCGTCCGATATGGCTACACCTTC.

This chain connects TRBV25-1 to TRBJ2-3; D possibly corresponds to TRBD1 (5 bases). V lost 2 bases and J lost 1, with 7 bases in between. From germline, CDR1 is MGHDK and CDR2 SYGVNS. The CDR3 has 14 residues. Written as DNA, the CDR3 is TGTGCCAGCAGTGAACTAGGGGGCACAGATACGCAGTATTTT. Translating it yields CASSELGGTDTQYF.

V usage is TRBV30 and J usage is TRBJ2-7; D might be TRBD1 or TRBD2, each matching 5 bases. The CDR3 totals 18 residues. The germline CDR1 and CDR2 sequences are GTSNPN and SVGIG (reference sequence). Trimming pared 0 bases from V and 5 bases from J, leaving 26 bases between. The CDR3 nucleotides read TGTGCCTGGAGTGTACTAGAGCTCAGGGTCGGCCGGCACGACGAGCAGTACTTC. It codes for CAWSVLELRVGRHDEQYF. Using reference TRBV30 and TRBJ2-7 for the parts outside the CDR3, the full variable domain is SQTIHQWPATLVQPVGSPLSLECTVEGTSNPNLYWYRQAAGRGLQLLFYSVGIGQISSEVPQNLSASRPQDRQFILSSKKLLLSDSGFYLCAWSVLELRVGRHDEQYFGPGTRLTVT.

The rearrangement joins TRBV18 to TRBJ2-5; 10 nucleotides agree with TRBD1. Germline V gives CDR1 KGHSH, CDR2 LQKENI. Unmatched junction bases numbered 6, after V lost 3 bases and J lost 5 bases. The CDR3 is made up of 15 amino acids. In nucleotides, the CDR3 is TGTGCCAGCTCACCGGGACAGGGGACGAGGGAGACCCAGTACTTC. Its protein is CASSPGQGTRETQYF.

A few counts support this clone. The rearrangement uses TRBV4-3 and TRBJ2-7; D is unclear. Germline CDR1 LGHNA, CDR2 YSLEER. The CDR3 has 13 amino acids. Trimming stripped 1 base from V and 3 bases from J, with 7 bases between. The CDR3 DNA sequence: TGCGCCAGCAGCCAAGGGTTAGGCTACGAGCAGTACTTC. It translates to CASSQGLGYEQYF.

This sequence joins TRBV5-8 and TRBJ2-4, with a possible D match to TRBD2 (5 bases). The ends were cut back, 3 bases at V and 0 bases at J, with 10 bases in the middle. Germline CDR1 SGHTS, CDR2 YDEGEE. The CDR3 is 15 amino acids. In nucleotides, the CDR3 is TGTGCCAGCAGCTCCTTAGGACTAGCCAAAAACATTCAGTACTTC. It translates to CASSSLGLAKNIQYF.

V usage is TRBV6-5 and J usage is TRBJ2-2; weak D call: TRBD2 (6 bases). The germline V and J ends were trimmed by 9 bases and 0 bases, with 14 bases remaining between them. CDR1 and CDR2 from the germline V gene are MNHEY and SVGAGI. The CDR3 covers 15 residues. CDR3: CASFKWGANTGELFF. CDR3 DNA sequence: TGTGCCAGTTTCAAGTGGGGGGCGAACACCGGGGAGCTGTTTTTT.

The chain uses TRBV7-9 and TRBJ1-1, with D possibly being TRBD1 (6 bases). V lost 1 base and J 9 bases, leaving 15 bases between the germline ends. Germline V CDR1 and CDR2: SEHNR, FQNEAQ (reference sequence). The CDR3 has 14 amino acids. CDR3 amino acids: CASSLVGGGFQAFF. DNA for the CDR3: TGTGCCAGCAGCTTAGTTGGCGGGGGCTTTCAAGCTTTCTTT.

This chain connects TRBV6-6 to TRBJ2-2; 8 nucleotides match TRBD1. V was pared by 6 bases and J by 8 bases, with 8 bases of the junction left unmatched. The CDR3 consists of 14 residues. Germline lookup yields CDR1 MNHNY and CDR2 SVGAGI (reference sequence). CDR3 loop: CASRSLRGRGELFF. The CDR3 DNA follows: TGTGCCAGCAGATCTCTCAGGGGGCGAGGGGAGCTGTTTTTT.

This rearrangement joins TRBV4-3 to TRBJ1-4, with D unresolved. The CDR3 loop spans 16 amino acids. Germline assignment: CDR1 LGHNA and CDR2 YSLEER. V was trimmed by 0 bases and J by 4 bases, leaving 12 bases between them. CDR3 bases: TGCGCCAGCAGCCAAGATTGGTCCAGAGATAATGAAAAACTGTTTTTT. The encoded protein is CASSQDWSRDNEKLFF.

The chain joins TRBV7-9 to TRBJ2-5, with D unclear. The CDR3 is 12 residues long. Germline loops: CDR1 SEHNR, CDR2 FQNEAQ (reference sequence). Trimming took off 4 bases at V and 5 bases at J, with 8 bases between the two ends. In nucleotides, the CDR3 is TGTGCCAGCAGCTCACCCGGGGAGACCCAGTACTTC. It specifies CASSSPGETQYF.

The gene calls are TRBV7-2 and TRBJ1-1, with D hard to call. V lost 5 bases and J lost 3, with 16 bases in between. The length of the CDR3 is 15 residues. Germline values: CDR1 SGHTA, CDR2 FQGNSA. CDR3 DNA: TGTGCCAGCAGCCCCCCTGGGGTCCGGGACACTGAAGCTTTCTTT. It yields the protein CASSPPGVRDTEAFF.

The V gene is TRBV7-2, the J gene TRBJ2-7, with 9 bases aligning to TRBD2. The J segment lost 6 bases and the V segment lost 7 bases, leaving 10 bases of the junction unmatched. From germline, CDR1 is SGHTA and CDR2 FQGNSA. The CDR3 contains 14 residues. Here the CDR3 DNA reads TGTGCCAGCACCTTGGGTGGTAGCGGGGGCGAGCAGTACTTC. Its translation is CASTLGGSGGEQYF.

The chain recombines TRBV7-2 with TRBJ2-2; D remains unclear. Looked up from germline, CDR1 is SGHTA and CDR2 is FQGNSA. Trimming removed 5 bases from V and 4 bases from J, with 8 bases in between. The CDR3 length is 13 residues. CDR3 region: CASSIRFTGELFF. The CDR3 bases are TGTGCCAGCAGCATACGATTCACCGGGGAGCTGTTTTTT.

The CDR3 here is CASSEVGLAYEQFF. As DNA, the CDR3 is TGTGCCAGCAGTGAAGTGGGACTAGCATATGAGCAGTTCTTC. This rearrangement joins TRBV6-1 to TRBJ2-1, with 9 nucleotides matching TRBD2. Trimming at V came to 1 base and at J to 8 bases, leaving 3 bases not matched to a gene. This CDR3 region has 14 residues. Germline CDR1 is MNHNS and CDR2 is SASEGT.

The V call is TRBV7-2, the J call TRBJ2-5; D is possibly TRBD1 (6 bases). V was shortened by 2 bases and J by 2 bases, with 9 bases between the two germline ends. The germline V gene has CDR1 SGHTA and CDR2 FQGNSA. The CDR3 consists of 14 residues. The CDR3 region has the DNA TGTGCCAGCAGCTTAACTCAGGGGCAAGAGACCCAGTACTTC. This sequence encodes CASSLTQGQETQYF.

DNA of the CDR3: TGTGCCAGTAGTATGGGACAGGGTAGCGCCTACGAGCAGTACTTC. Translation gives CASSMGQGSAYEQYF. V is TRBV19 and J is TRBJ2-7; 9 bases are a match to TRBD1. The germline CDR1 and CDR2 sequences are LNHDA and SQIVND (reference sequence). The CDR3 is 15 residues long. Losses at the gene ends were 3 bases for V and 2 bases for J; bases not matched to a gene: 5.

The chain uses TRBV6-1 and TRBJ1-6, with 8 bases that match TRBD1. Germline lookup yields CDR1 MNHNS and CDR2 SASEGT. V shed 0 bases and J 9 bases; nucleotides not matched to a gene: 16. The CDR3 extends over 19 amino acids. The CDR3 DNA reads TGTGCCAGCAGTGAAGCGGGGGGAACAGGGGGTCGCGCGAGTTCACCCCTCCACTTT. This encodes CASSEAGGTGGRASSPLHF.